The present T cell receptor beta chain was sequenced within a study of human CD8 memory T cell subsets. The germline V gene has CDR1 SGHAT and CDR2 FQNNGV. The CDR3 loop spans 16 amino acids. In each subset, RNA was taken from duplicate vials, each of fewer than 170,000 sorted CD8+ T cells. A remark on this clonotype: Antigen unknown.

Study-wide points: Chao1 was used to estimate diversity, and its estimates suggested stem-like memory T cells were more diverse than precursor exhausted T cells. Only minimal overlap was seen between the stem-like memory and the precursor exhausted T cell repertoires.

Libraries for TCR beta were constructed using UMI-labeled 5' RACE. In the original workflow: Each TCR beta library held between roughly 2,700 and 18,000 functional CDR3 beta clonotypes. For each CDR3 protein, TCRdb gives one entry from its re-call of the 5' RACE reads, without DNA. V and J calls and clone size were set by TCRdb, not the authors. Here the sample table reports a few thousand distinct CDR3 sequences. The J gene is TRBJ2-3, the V gene TRBV11-2; TCRdb lists TRBD2, though no DNA is available to test this call. This clonotype originated in a human donor in good health. Sequencing input: CD8+ effector memory T cells (TEM) sorted from PBMCs. Sample subset: effector memory CD8 T cells, CCR7- CD45RO+ CD95+. CDR3 residues: CASSLDREALRDTQYF.